This TCR beta chain was identified in a study of persistence of HIV-infected CD4 T cells. About the research overall: A larger, less memory-rich fraction responded to anti-CD3/anti-CD28 beads than to antigen.

With 1 base removed from V and 8 bases from J, the gap between germline ends came to 12 bases. The CDR3 extends over 13 amino acids. Nonspecific anti-CD3/anti-CD28 bead stimulation represents the broad CD4+ T cell repertoire. Responding CD4+ T cells were sorted by upregulation of both CD40 ligand and CD69. Study-level results: Compared with CD3/CD28-stimulated cells, CMV- and Gag-responding cells showed lower TCRbeta richness.

This was the immunoSEQ version 4 assay in survey mode. This table comes from immunoSEQ multiplex PCR, and its TCRdb copy is limited to in-frame clones, with some not included. The sample contains approximately 46,000 clones, just under 90% of which appear only once. This clone was seen a handful of times. Its antigen is unknown. The starting material was CD4+ T cells sorted from PBMCs after approximately 19-hour stimulation, obtained from a patient who received antiretroviral therapy. The receptor comes from an adult woman with HIV who was CMV-seropositive. V and J are TRBV12-3 or TRBV12-4 and TRBJ2-7; D unresolved. The CDR3 region is CASSLGAGGKQYF. The CDR3 nucleotides read TGTGCCAGCAGTTTAGGCGCTGGCGGTAAGCAGTACTTC.